This T cell receptor (beta chain) was sequenced for a study of T cells in Graves' hyperthyroidism and ophthalmopathy. Researchers defined stable Graves' hyperthyroidism as no ophthalmopathy progression within 18 months. Lactation, pregnancy, other autoimmune disease or uncontrolled infection excluded patients. Amplification yielded TCR beta CDR3 regions, with RNA transcripts as the source. The primer set for the first-round RT-PCR of the TCR CDR3 was HTBI. TCRdb re-derived calls from the multiplex PCR reads in MiXCR, one entry per CDR3 protein. The sample comprises about 480,000 distinct CDR3 sequences, approximately 15% of which are singletons, and 15% to 20% rests with the top ten. Ten or more counts support this clonotype. The ends lost 10 bases at V and 2 bases at J; junction bases unmatched: 5. The CDR3 length is 13 residues. Germline V gene lookup returns CDR1 ENHRY and CDR2 SYGVKD.

Sequencing used blood. The TCR comes from a woman under 30 with Graves' hyperthyroidism. The gene calls are TRBV10-3 and TRBJ2-5; TRBD2 aligns across 9 bases. The CDR3 DNA follows: TGTGCCACCTTAGCGGGAGAGCAAGAGACCCAGTACTTC. This codes for CATLAGEQETQYF.